This TCR beta chain originates from a study of blood T cell repertoires in COVID-19. On the study more broadly: Material from acute and convalescent COVID-19 was sourced from the United States, Italy and Spain.

Trimming removed 8 bases from V and 7 bases from J; junction bases left unmatched: 6. CDR1 and CDR2 (germline): ENHRY, SYGVKD. The CDR3 is 13 amino acids. As handled by the study authors: Amplified reference gene primers provided the basis for estimating nucleated cell counts. TCRdb keeps only in-frame clones here, not all; method: immunoSEQ multiplex PCR. The V and J calls and clone size were taken over from that table, and D and trimming were inferred from the DNA. The sample lists around 240,000 clones, roughly nine tenths occurring once. Enrollees, about 18 to 90 years old, lived in about two dozen US areas. Participants were placed into cohorts based on the clinical history they reported.

This clonotype was obtained from a human donor in a cohort exposed to, infected with or recovered from COVID-19 (not recorded which). The donor label of this sample is uncertain. The sequenced material came from PBMCs or T cells enriched from blood (not recorded which). The chain uses TRBV10-3 and TRBJ2-1, with 9 positions matching TRBD2. This CDR3 reads CAIVSGGTNEQFF. CDR3 nucleotides: TGTGCCATCGTTAGCGGGGGTACGAATGAGCAGTTCTTC.